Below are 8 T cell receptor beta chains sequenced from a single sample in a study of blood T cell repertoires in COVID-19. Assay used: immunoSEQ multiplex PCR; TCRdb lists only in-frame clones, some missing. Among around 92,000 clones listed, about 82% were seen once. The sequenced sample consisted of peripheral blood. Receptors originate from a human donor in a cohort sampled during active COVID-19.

CDR3 nucleotide sequence: TGTGCCAGTAGTATATTAGGGGAACTTAACGAGCAGTACTTC. Translation gives CASSILGELNEQYF. The rearrangement uses TRBV19 and TRBJ2-7; possibly TRBD1 for D (5 bases). Trimming removed 2 bases at V and 5 bases at J, with 13 bases between. Germline values: CDR1 LNHDA, CDR2 SQIVND (reference sequence). The CDR3 runs to 14 residues.

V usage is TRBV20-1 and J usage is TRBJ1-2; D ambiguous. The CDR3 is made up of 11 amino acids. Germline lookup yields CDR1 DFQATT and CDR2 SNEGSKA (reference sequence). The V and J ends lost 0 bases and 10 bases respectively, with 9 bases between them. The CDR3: CSARDNSLYTF. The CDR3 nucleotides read TGCAGTGCTAGAGATAACTCGCTCTACACCTTC.

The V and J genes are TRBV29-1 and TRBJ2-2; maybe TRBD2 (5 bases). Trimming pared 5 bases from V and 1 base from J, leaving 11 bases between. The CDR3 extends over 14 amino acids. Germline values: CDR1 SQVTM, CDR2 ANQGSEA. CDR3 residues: CSVRGIVNTGELFF. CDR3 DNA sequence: TGCAGCGTTCGAGGGATCGTGAACACCGGGGAGCTGTTTTTT.

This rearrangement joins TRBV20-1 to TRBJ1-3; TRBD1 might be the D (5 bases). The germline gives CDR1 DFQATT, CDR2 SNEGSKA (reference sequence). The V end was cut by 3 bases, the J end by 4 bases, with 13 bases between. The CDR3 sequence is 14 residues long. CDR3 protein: CSASRWGEGNTIYF. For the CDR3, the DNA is TGCAGTGCTAGTAGGTGGGGCGAGGGAAACACCATATATTTT.

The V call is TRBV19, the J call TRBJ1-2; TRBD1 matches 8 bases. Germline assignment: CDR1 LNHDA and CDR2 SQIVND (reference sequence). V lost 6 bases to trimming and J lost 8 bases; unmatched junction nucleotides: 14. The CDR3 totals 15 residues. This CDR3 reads CASSESGTGAWGYTF. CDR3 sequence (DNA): TGTGCCAGTAGCGAAAGCGGGACAGGAGCTTGGGGCTACACCTTC.

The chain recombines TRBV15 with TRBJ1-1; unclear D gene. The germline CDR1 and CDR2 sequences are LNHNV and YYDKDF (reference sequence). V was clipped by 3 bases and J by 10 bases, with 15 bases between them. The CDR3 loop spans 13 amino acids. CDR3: CATSRGQEEGAFF. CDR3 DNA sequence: TGTGCCACCAGCAGGGGTCAAGAGGAGGGAGCTTTCTTT.

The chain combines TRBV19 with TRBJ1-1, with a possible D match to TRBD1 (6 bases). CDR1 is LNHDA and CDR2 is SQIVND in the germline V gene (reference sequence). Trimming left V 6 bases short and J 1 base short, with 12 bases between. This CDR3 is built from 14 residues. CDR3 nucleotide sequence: TGTGCCAGTAGCCATGTGGACAGGAACACTGAAGCTTTCTTT. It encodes CASSHVDRNTEAFF. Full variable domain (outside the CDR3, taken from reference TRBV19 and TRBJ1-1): DGGITQSPKYLFRKEGQNVTLSCEQNLNHDAMYWYRQDPGQGLRLIYYSQIVNDFQKGDIAEGYSVSREKKESFPLTVTSAQKNPTAFYLCASSHVDRNTEAFFGQGTRLTVV.

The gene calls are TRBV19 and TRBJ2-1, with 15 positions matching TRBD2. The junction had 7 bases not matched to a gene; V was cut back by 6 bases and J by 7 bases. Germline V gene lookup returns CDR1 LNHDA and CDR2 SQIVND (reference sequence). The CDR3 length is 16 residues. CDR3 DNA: TGTGCCAGTAGGAGCGGACTAGCGGGAGGGTGGAATGAGCAGTTCTTC. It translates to CASRSGLAGGWNEQFF.